These 20 T cell receptor beta chains originate from one sample sequenced in a study of CD8 T cells in ankylosing spondylitis. A single record per CDR3 protein comes from TCRdb applying MiXCR to the 5' RACE reads. The sample records hundreds of thousands of distinct CDR3 sequences, roughly 12% being singletons. General study points: Ankylosing spondylitis blood seemed to carry a telltale TCR beta motif made of seven or eight highly homologous variants.

Their antigen targets remain unknown. The sequenced material came from blood, either unsorted or a sorted T cell fraction (not recorded which). The source of these receptors is a male donor with ankylosing spondylitis.

This sequence joins TRBV11-2 and TRBJ1-2, with 7 bases matching TRBD1. CDR3 length: 13 residues. V lost 5 bases, J lost 4 bases, and 4 bases stayed unmatched. Germline assignment: CDR1 SGHAT and CDR2 FQNNGV. The CDR3 nucleotides are TGTGCCAGCAGCACGGACAGGCGCTATGGCTACACCTTC. Amino acid sequence: CASSTDRRYGYTF.

The V gene is TRBV6-1, the J gene TRBJ1-1; D not certain. V was shortened by 4 bases and J by 3 bases, with 6 bases between the two germline ends. Germline V gene sequence: CDR1 MNHNS, CDR2 SASEGT. The CDR3 spans 12 residues. The CDR3 region is CASSVWDTEAFF. The DNA of the CDR3 is TGTGCCAGCAGTGTATGGGACACTGAAGCTTTCTTT.

This chain joins TRBV20-1 and TRBJ2-7; D is possibly TRBD1 or TRBD2 (6 bases each). Deletions cut 4 bases from V and 4 bases from J, with 17 bases between. The CDR3 runs to 14 residues. Germline lookup yields CDR1 DFQATT and CDR2 SNEGSKA (reference sequence). For the CDR3, the DNA is TGCAGTGCTACGGGGGACATTCTCCGGTACGAGCAGTACTTC. It specifies CSATGDILRYEQYF.

J is TRBJ2-2 and V is TRBV5-1; no firm D call. V lost 4 bases and J lost 6, with 7 bases in between. The CDR3 runs 12 residues. Per germline, CDR1 SGHRS and CDR2 YFSETQ. CDR3 sequence (DNA): TGCGCCAGCAGCGAGCCACCCGGGGAGCTGTTTTTT. It yields the protein CASSEPPGELFF.

This clonotype was seen ten or more times. This chain joins TRBV7-2 and TRBJ1-2; TRBD1 agrees at 7 bases. Germline CDR1 SGHTA, CDR2 FQGNSA. After removal of 5 bases from V and 4 bases from J, the junction contained 7 bases not matched to a gene. The CDR3 runs 14 residues. CDR3 in amino acids: CASSAQGGIYGYTF. The CDR3 nucleotides are TGTGCCAGCAGCGCCCAGGGGGGGATCTATGGCTACACCTTC.

At least ten counts were recorded for this clonotype. This rearrangement joins TRBV29-1 to TRBJ2-1; tentative D call: TRBD2 (6 bases). Germline values: CDR1 SQVTM, CDR2 ANQGSEA. The CDR3 length is 14 residues. V lost 6 bases, J lost 9 bases, and 21 bases lay in between. Here the CDR3 DNA reads TGCAGCGTCTCGACAGACTGGGTGGGAGGTGAGCAGTTCTTC. It is translated as CSVSTDWVGGEQFF.

This chain uses TRBV5-1 with TRBJ1-1; 10 bases match TRBD1. This CDR3 has 17 residues. The germline V gene encodes CDR1 SGHRS and CDR2 YFSETQ. Germline trimming cut 2 bases from V and 4 bases from J; bases unmatched to any gene: 11. This CDR3 reads CASSFGTGAPLSTEAFF. The CDR3 DNA is TGCGCCAGCAGCTTCGGGACAGGGGCACCTTTGTCCACTGAAGCTTTCTTT.

This clonotype was seen repeatedly, ten times or more. This chain links TRBV18 with TRBJ1-5; D might be TRBD1 (6 bases). Germline lookup yields CDR1 KGHSH and CDR2 LQKENI. The CDR3 consists of 15 residues. V dropped 3 bases and J dropped 2 bases, with 11 bases sitting between them. The CDR3 loop is CASSPGQSGNQPQHF. The CDR3 coding sequence is TGTGCCAGCTCACCGGGACAATCGGGCAATCAGCCCCAGCATTTT.

This clonotype was seen more than once but under ten times. The chain recombines TRBV29-1 with TRBJ2-5; 14 bases line up with TRBD2. This CDR3 is built from 14 residues. Losses at the gene ends were 8 bases for V and 5 bases for J; bases not matched to a gene: 7. Germline CDR1 reads SQVTM; CDR2 reads ANQGSEA. CDR3 sequence (DNA): TGCAGCACTGGACTAGCGGGAGGTGAGGAGACCCAGTACTTC. Its translation is CSTGLAGGEETQYF.

Concerning this clonotype itself: One end of the junction varies from germline; a read error may be responsible. V gene TRBV7-7 combines with J gene TRBJ2-5; possibly TRBD1 for D (5 bases). Germline lookup yields CDR1 SSHAT and CDR2 FNYEAQ (reference sequence). CDR3 length: 14 amino acids. CDR3 nucleotides: TGTGCTAGCAGCCCTCTTGGGGCAGGAGAGACCCAGTACTTC. This codes for CASSPLGAGETQYF. Filled out from reference TRBV7-7 and TRBJ2-5, the complete variable domain reads GAGVSQSPRYKVTKRGQDVTLRCDPISSHATLYWYQQALGQGPEFLTYFNYEAQPDKSGLPSDRFSAERPEGSISTLTIQRTEQRDSAMYRCASSPLGAGETQYFGPGTRLLVL.

The chain is built from TRBV9 and TRBJ2-1; either TRBD1 or TRBD2 may supply D (6 bases each). The V and J ends lost 7 bases and 5 bases respectively, with 13 bases between them. The CDR3 runs to 13 residues. The germline V gene encodes CDR1 SGDLS and CDR2 YYNGEE. The DNA of the CDR3 is TGTGCCAGCTCCCGCGGGACACACAATGAGCAGTTCTTC. It yields the protein CASSRGTHNEQFF.

The chain joins TRBV7-8 to TRBJ2-4; D is tentatively TRBD1 or TRBD2 (6 bases each). Germline CDR1 reads SGHVS; CDR2 reads FQNEAQ. Trimming cost V 5 bases and J 0 bases, with 11 bases left between them. The CDR3 consists of 15 residues. The CDR3 coding sequence is TGTGCCAGCAGCCCCGGGGGCTCAGCCAAAAACATTCAGTACTTC. Translating it yields CASSPGGSAKNIQYF.

In its sample, this clonotype was seen a few times. This chain connects TRBV6-2 or TRBV6-3 to TRBJ2-7; D is undetermined. This CDR3 comprises 14 residues. The germline V gene has CDR1 MNHEY and CDR2 SVGEGT. V shed 5 bases and J shed 1 base, with 12 bases lying between them. The CDR3 here is CASSRRTPSYEQYF. DNA of the CDR3: TGTGCCAGCAGTAGACGCACACCATCCTACGAGCAGTACTTC.

The CDR3 loop reads CATSLRTPHEQYF. The CDR3 DNA reads as TGTGCCACCAGCCTCCGGACGCCCCACGAGCAGTACTTC. The rearrangement uses TRBV15 and TRBJ2-7; D is unresolved. Trimming removed 5 bases from V and 5 bases from J, with 13 bases in between. Germline V gives CDR1 LNHNV, CDR2 YYDKDF (reference sequence). The CDR3 consists of 13 residues.

DNA of the CDR3: TGTGCTTCGAGCGGGGGCGGGGACGAGCAGTACTTC. It translates to CASSGGGDEQYF. The V gene is TRBV19, the J gene TRBJ2-7; 8 nucleotides align to TRBD2. The CDR3 length is 12 residues. CDR1 is LNHDA and CDR2 is SQIVND in the germline V gene (reference sequence).

The CDR3 bases are TGTGCCACCAGCAGAGAGAGTGCGTCCTCTGGGGCCAACGTCCTGACTTTC. This codes for CATSRESASSGANVLTF. The rearrangement joins TRBV15 to TRBJ2-6; D ambiguous. Trimming stripped 0 bases from V and 0 bases from J, with 9 bases between. In germline, CDR1 is LNHNV, CDR2 YYDKDF (reference sequence). This CDR3 is 17 amino acids long.

The V call is TRBV6-1, the J call TRBJ2-2; tentatively, D is TRBD1 or TRBD2 (5 bases each). Germline V gene data show CDR1 as MNHNS and CDR2 as SASEGT. Trimming took 6 bases from V and 2 from J, leaving 16 bases between them. The CDR3 has 16 amino acids. The CDR3 sequence: CASSPYRTFNTGELFF. CDR3 sequence (DNA): TGTGCCAGCAGCCCATACAGGACTTTTAACACCGGGGAGCTGTTTTTT.

In this sample, this clonotype turned up a few times. This chain links TRBV28 with TRBJ2-2, with D maybe TRBD1 (5 bases). V was trimmed by 5 bases and J by 6 bases, leaving 16 bases between them. The CDR3 loop spans 15 amino acids. CDR1 is MDHEN and CDR2 is SYDVKM in the germline V gene. CDR3 coding DNA: TGTGCCAGCAGTGAGATCAGGGAAGGCGCCGGGGAGCTGTTTTTT. It specifies CASSEIREGAGELFF. The whole variable domain, filled in from reference TRBV28 and TRBJ2-2, reads DVKVTQSSRYLVKRTGEKVFLECVQDMDHENMFWYRQDPGLGLRLIYFSYDVKMKEKGDIPEGYSVSREKKERFSLILESASTNQTSMYLCASSEIREGAGELFFGEGSRLTVL.

The rearrangement joins TRBV28 to TRBJ2-5; weak D call: TRBD2 (6 bases). V was cut by 1 base and J by 1 base, with 10 bases left in between. Germline V gives CDR1 MDHEN, CDR2 SYDVKM. There are 15 residues in the CDR3. For the CDR3, the DNA is TGTGCCAGCAGTTTATCTAGGAGGGGCCAAGAGACCCAGTACTTC. It encodes CASSLSRRGQETQYF.

The chain joins TRBV5-1 to TRBJ2-7; no clear D. Germline-derived CDR1 and CDR2 are SGHRS and YFSETQ. V lost 0 bases, J lost 3 bases, and 13 bases lay in between. The CDR3 loop spans 15 amino acids. As DNA, the CDR3 is TGCGCCAGCAGCTTGGATTCGGGCTCCCACTACGAGCAGTACTTC. Protein sequence: CASSLDSGSHYEQYF.